This TCR beta chain was identified during a study of T cells in Graves' hyperthyroidism and ophthalmopathy. About the research overall: At the time of initial diagnosis and before any treatment, peripheral blood was collected.

Researchers took RNA transcripts and amplified the TCR beta CDR3 regions from them. Researchers ran a first-round RT-PCR on the TCR CDR3 using the HTBI primer set. Via MiXCR, TCRdb re-called the multiplex PCR reads, giving one row per CDR3 protein. The sample has fewer than 350,000 distinct CDR3 sequences, less than 20% seen once; the top ten hold under 45%. Thyroid ultrasound and orbital computed tomography, with clinical symptoms and serum thyroxine and TRAb, informed diagnoses. Many counts were recorded for this clonotype. This CDR3 spans 15 amino acids. Germline CDR1 reads MNHEY; CDR2 reads SVGAGI. Trimming at V came to 2 bases and at J to 4 bases, leaving 5 bases not matched to a gene.

This clonotype was obtained from a man aged 50-60 years with Graves' ophthalmopathy. Material for sequencing was blood. The chain uses TRBV6-5 and TRBJ2-7, with 10 bases that match TRBD1. CDR3 region: CASSYTGTGVYEQYF. The CDR3 bases are TGTGCCAGCAGTTACACCGGGACAGGGGTATACGAGCAGTACTTC.